Listed here are 30 T cell receptor beta chains from one sample, sequenced in a study of blood T cell repertoires in COVID-19. Some clones are missing from TCRdb's copy, which holds only in-frame ones; the method was immunoSEQ multiplex PCR. Of some 200,000 clones in the sample, about four fifths were seen once. The sample consisted of peripheral blood. The receptor set was obtained from a woman aged 55-70 years with acute or convalescent COVID-19.

The table lists this clone with a count of one. The rearrangement joins TRBV12-3 or TRBV12-4 to TRBJ1-5, with D maybe TRBD1 (5 bases). With 3 bases removed from V and 11 bases from J, the gap between germline ends came to 8 bases. The CDR3 length is 11 residues. CDR3 protein: CASSLGRAQHF. CDR3 coding DNA: TGTGCCAGCAGTTTGGGCAGGGCCCAGCATTTT.

The chain uses TRBV29-1 and TRBJ1-1, with 8 bases lining up with TRBD1. Germline trimming cut 7 bases from V and 1 base from J; bases unmatched to any gene: 11. From germline, CDR1 is SQVTM and CDR2 ANQGSEA. This CDR3 spans 15 amino acids. CDR3 protein: CSASQGAGTNTEAFF. The DNA of the CDR3 is TGCAGCGCATCCCAGGGGGCTGGTACGAACACTGAAGCTTTCTTT. The full variable domain, in which reference TRBV29-1 and TRBJ1-1 provide the parts outside the CDR3, is SAVISQKPSRDICQRGTSLTIQCQVDSQVTMMFWYRQQPGQSLTLIATANQGSEATYESGFVIDKFPISRPNLTFSTLTVSNMSPEDSSIYLCSASQGAGTNTEAFFGQGTRLTVV.

V gene TRBV6-1 combines with J gene TRBJ1-5; the match to TRBD1 covers 7 bases. The CDR3 contains 14 residues. V was pared by 2 bases and J by 6 bases, with 4 bases of the junction left unmatched. CDR1 MNHNS and CDR2 SASEGT come from the germline V gene. CDR3 amino acids: CASSEKGAGQPQHF. The CDR3 DNA sequence: TGTGCCAGCAGTGAAAAGGGGGCAGGTCAGCCCCAGCATTTT.

V usage is TRBV6-4 and J usage is TRBJ1-2; TRBD1 agrees at 10 bases. The CDR3 is 14 residues long. Trimming cost V 3 bases and J 7 bases; bases outside gene matches: 5. The germline gives CDR1 MRHNA, CDR2 SNTAGT. CDR3 sequence (DNA): TGTGCCAGCAGTGAGACAGGGGGCCACGGTGGCTACACCTTC. Protein sequence: CASSETGGHGGYTF.

This clone has just a few counts. The chain is built from TRBV4-1 and TRBJ2-2, with 11 bases lining up with TRBD2. CDR3 size: 16 residues. CDR1 and CDR2 from the germline V gene are MGHRA and YSYEKL. Trimming at V came to 3 bases and at J to 0 bases, leaving 0 bases not matched to a gene. The CDR3 nucleotides read TGCGCCAGCAGCCAGACTAGCGGGGCGAACACCGGGGAGCTGTTTTTT. It is translated as CASSQTSGANTGELFF.

This chain links TRBV30 with TRBJ1-2, with TRBD1 matching 10 bases. Germline V gene sequence: CDR1 GTSNPN, CDR2 SVGIG (reference sequence). J was trimmed by 4 bases and V by 4 bases; bases with no gene match: 9. The CDR3 runs to 15 residues. The CDR3 DNA sequence: TGTGCCTGGACCGGCCGGGACAGGGGATCCTATGGCTACACCTTC. Translating gives CAWTGRDRGSYGYTF.

The chain links TRBV9 to TRBJ1-6, with a weak D call TRBD1 (6 bases). Trimming cost V 4 bases and J 6 bases, with 20 bases left between them. The CDR3 covers 17 residues. The germline gives CDR1 SGDLS, CDR2 YYNGEE. The CDR3: CASSQSLWDNGNSPLHF. Here the CDR3 DNA reads TGTGCCAGCAGCCAAAGCCTATGGGACAACGGTAATTCACCCCTCCACTTT.

This clone turned up a few times. The rearrangement joins TRBV2 to TRBJ1-2, with 9 bases matching TRBD1. CDR1 and CDR2 (germline): SNHLY, FYNNEI. Trimming removed 8 bases from V and 8 bases from J; junction bases left unmatched: 12. This CDR3 is built from 14 residues. This CDR3 is CASGTGLIMRGYTF. For the CDR3, the DNA is TGTGCCAGCGGGACAGGGTTGATTATGCGGGGCTACACCTTC.

CDR3 residues: CASSTTGRAGANVLTF. The CDR3 DNA sequence: TGTGCCAGCAGCACTACAGGGAGGGCTGGGGCCAACGTCCTGACTTTC. V is TRBV5-8 and J is TRBJ2-6; tentative D call: TRBD2 (7 bases). The V gene lost 4 bases and the J gene lost 2 bases, with 13 bases spanning the gap. Germline lookup yields CDR1 SGHTS and CDR2 YDEGEE. The CDR3 runs 16 residues.

This clone came up a few times. The chain is built from TRBV19 and TRBJ2-2; 12 bases are a match to TRBD1. This CDR3 spans 16 amino acids. The junction had 4 bases not matched to a gene; V was cut back by 6 bases and J by 2 bases. Germline CDR1 LNHDA, CDR2 SQIVND (reference sequence). CDR3 region: CASRRGTGGNTGELFF. CDR3 nucleotide sequence: TGTGCCAGTAGACGTGGGACAGGGGGCAACACCGGGGAGCTGTTTTTT.

In its sample, this clone was seen once. This may arise from a read error, as a much more abundant clone is one base away. This specimen includes other DNA sequences encoding the same CDR3. The chain joins TRBV7-2 to TRBJ1-2; 11 bases are a match to TRBD1. This CDR3 region has 15 residues. V was clipped by 5 bases and J by 2 bases; unmatched bases: 4. Germline-derived CDR1 and CDR2 are SGHTA and FQGNSA. The CDR3 loop reads CASSPRTGGNYGYTF. For the CDR3, the DNA is TGTGCCAGCAGCCCCAGGACAGGGGGCAACTATGGCTACACCTTC.

The rearrangement joins TRBV7-3 to TRBJ1-1, with TRBD1 matching 9 bases. Germline V gene lookup returns CDR1 SGHTA and CDR2 FQGTGA. With 9 bases clipped from V and 4 bases from J, the junction kept 9 bases outside the gene matches. The CDR3 has 14 amino acids. CDR3 bases: TGTGCCAGTCTCACCGGGACAGGGTCCACTGAAGCTTTCTTT. It encodes CASLTGTGSTEAFF.

J is TRBJ2-2 and V is TRBV5-1; D gene uncertain. Germline values: CDR1 SGHRS, CDR2 YFSETQ. With 2 bases removed from V and 3 bases from J, the gap between germline ends came to 5 bases. CDR3 length: 13 amino acids. The CDR3 DNA reads TGCGCCAGCAGCTTTGCAGACACCGGGGAGCTGTTTTTT. Its protein product is CASSFADTGELFF. Full variable domain (missing parts from reference TRBV5-1 and TRBJ2-2): KAGVTQTPRYLIKTRGQQVTLSCSPISGHRSVSWYQQTPGQGLQFLFEYFSETQRNKGNFPGRFSGRQFSNSRSEMNVSTLELGDSALYLCASSFADTGELFFGEGSRLTVL.

The genes are TRBV18 and TRBJ1-2, with a weak D call TRBD1 (5 bases). The V and J ends lost 1 base and 4 bases respectively, with 16 bases between them. The CDR3 extends over 16 amino acids. Germline CDR1 KGHSH, CDR2 LQKENI. The CDR3 loop is CASSPLNLGGGYGYTF. The CDR3 region has the DNA TGTGCCAGCTCACCACTGAACCTCGGGGGGGGCTATGGCTACACCTTC.

Worth noting for this clone: Different DNA sequences within this sample yield the same CDR3. The chain is built from TRBV11-2 and TRBJ2-3; D might be TRBD1 (5 bases). The CDR3 is made up of 15 amino acids. Trimming took 1 base from V and 0 from J, leaving 8 bases between them. From germline, CDR1 is SGHAT and CDR2 FQNNGV. The CDR3 bases are TGTGCCAGCAGCTTAGGCCAGGGTAGCACAGATACGCAGTATTTT. The encoded protein is CASSLGQGSTDTQYF. Complete variable domain (other parts from reference TRBV11-2 and TRBJ2-3): EAGVAQSPRYKIIEKRQSVAFWCNPISGHATLYWYQQILGQGPKLLIQFQNNGVVDDSQLPKDRFSAERLKGVDSTLKIQPAKLEDSAVYLCASSLGQGSTDTQYFGPGTRLTVL.

The chain links TRBV19 to TRBJ2-3; 8 bases line up with TRBD1. CDR1 is LNHDA and CDR2 is SQIVND in the germline V gene (reference sequence). The CDR3 is 17 amino acids. The J segment lost 1 base and the V segment lost 5 bases, leaving 11 bases of the junction unmatched. In DNA form, the CDR3 reads TGTGCCAGTAGTGCTCAACAGGGGGTGATCGGCACAGATACGCAGTATTTT. It is translated as CASSAQQGVIGTDTQYF.

The chain links TRBV7-9 to TRBJ2-5, with 12 positions matching TRBD2. The CDR3 contains 14 residues. V gave up 4 bases and J gave up 4 bases; unmatched junction bases: 1. Germline CDR1 reads SEHNR; CDR2 reads FQNEAQ (reference sequence). The chain's CDR3 is CASSSTSGGETQYF. DNA of the CDR3: TGTGCCAGCAGCTCGACTAGCGGGGGAGAGACCCAGTACTTC.

The CDR3 DNA sequence: TGTGCCAGCAGCCAAGATTTCGACGGCGATGGGGGACTTGAAGCTTTCTTT. Its translation: CASSQDFDGDGGLEAFF. The chain joins TRBV4-2 to TRBJ1-1; possible D gene TRBD1, 5 bases. Per germline, CDR1 LGHNA and CDR2 YNFKEQ. Deletions cut 0 bases from V and 7 bases from J, with 21 bases between. This CDR3 is 17 amino acids long.

The sample holds one count of this clone. This CDR3 is CASSLAGGPETQYF. In DNA form, the CDR3 reads TGTGCCAGCAGCTTAGCGGGGGGGCCTGAGACCCAGTACTTC. J is TRBJ2-5 and V is TRBV7-2; weak D call: TRBD2 (7 bases). Germline-derived CDR1 and CDR2 are SGHTA and FQGNSA. The CDR3 has 14 residues. The ends were cut back, 0 bases at V and 5 bases at J, with 10 bases in the middle.

The rearrangement joins TRBV7-2 to TRBJ1-4; TRBD1 might be the D (5 bases). Looked up from germline, CDR1 is SGHTA and CDR2 is FQGNSA. Trimming stripped 4 bases from V and 8 bases from J, with 20 bases between. The CDR3 consists of 16 residues. In DNA, the CDR3 is TGTGCCAGCAGCTCAGTTCGGCGGGGCCAGGTAGAAAAACTGTTTTTT. Its protein product is CASSSVRRGQVEKLFF.

This chain uses TRBV6-9 with TRBJ2-7; TRBD1 might be the D (6 bases). CDR3 size: 11 residues. Trimming pared 5 bases from V and 7 bases from J, leaving 9 bases between. The V gene's germline CDR1 is MNHGY and CDR2 SVAAGI. The CDR3 DNA reads as TGTGCCAGCAGTCTACAGGGTGAGCAGTACTTC. It is translated as CASSLQGEQYF.

This chain uses TRBV9 with TRBJ2-1, with D unresolved. CDR1 and CDR2 (germline): SGDLS, YYNGEE. The CDR3 is 15 residues long. Trimming cost V 2 bases and J 6 bases, with 15 bases left between them. Written as DNA, the CDR3 is TGTGCCAGCAGCGTCGGTTATCCCCTTTCCAATGAGCAGTTCTTC. Protein sequence: CASSVGYPLSNEQFF.

This chain connects TRBV3-1 (or the pseudogene TRBV3-2) to TRBJ1-2; D is ambiguous. The CDR3 covers 14 residues. CDR1 LGHDT and CDR2 YNNKEL come from the germline V gene (reference sequence). The germline V and J ends were trimmed by 0 bases and 3 bases, with 8 bases remaining between them. CDR3 in amino acids: CASSQDSADYGYTF. The CDR3 nucleotides are TGTGCCAGCAGCCAAGATTCAGCGGACTATGGCTACACCTTC.

This sequence joins TRBV6-1 and TRBJ2-7, with D maybe TRBD2 (5 bases). Looked up from germline, CDR1 is MNHNS and CDR2 is SASEGT. Trimming pared 1 base from V and 3 bases from J, leaving 16 bases between. This CDR3 has 16 amino acids. DNA for the CDR3: TGTGCCAGCAGTGAAGTTATTCGGGGTTCCCTCTACGAGCAGTACTTC. Its translation: CASSEVIRGSLYEQYF.

V and J are TRBV2 and TRBJ2-7; the match to TRBD2 covers 8 bases. The CDR3 is made up of 14 amino acids. Germline assignment: CDR1 SNHLY and CDR2 FYNNEI. J gave up 2 bases and V 5 bases, and 5 bases lay outside the gene matches. CDR3 nucleotides: TGTGCCAGCAGTAGGACTAGCTCAACCTACGAGCAGTACTTC. This codes for CASSRTSSTYEQYF.

Only one count was recorded for this clone. The chain employs TRBV5-6 and TRBJ2-5; the match to TRBD1 covers 8 bases. Germline values: CDR1 SGHDT, CDR2 YYEEEE. Germline trimming cut 0 bases from V and 3 bases from J; bases unmatched to any gene: 13. This CDR3 has 18 residues. CDR3 loop: CASSLAQGAKGSEETQYF. The CDR3 DNA reads as TGTGCCAGCAGCTTGGCCCAGGGGGCAAAGGGGTCAGAAGAGACCCAGTACTTC.

The chain has TRBV6-5 and TRBJ1-2; D is undetermined. Between the trimmed V and J ends, which lost 10 bases and 7 bases, there was a span of 19 bases. This CDR3 contains 13 residues. Germline assignment: CDR1 MNHEY and CDR2 SVGAGI. CDR3 in DNA: TGTGCCATCGCCGACTTGGGAGGACGTGGCTACACCTTC. Amino acids: CAIADLGGRGYTF.

This clone was seen just once. The chain combines TRBV9 with TRBJ1-2, with D possibly being TRBD1 (6 bases). Germline CDR1 reads SGDLS; CDR2 reads YYNGEE. V was pared by 4 bases and J by 2 bases, with 15 bases between. This CDR3 region has 15 residues. For the CDR3, the DNA is TGTGCCAGCAGCCCGGCCTCAGGGGCGAACTATGGCTACACCTTC. As protein: CASSPASGANYGYTF.

The genes are TRBV7-9 and TRBJ2-1, with D perhaps matching TRBD2 (5 bases). Trimming stripped 0 bases from V and 9 bases from J, with 15 bases between. Germline-derived CDR1 and CDR2 are SEHNR and FQNEAQ (reference sequence). This CDR3 is built from 15 residues. The CDR3 here is CASSLAPLVTGEQFF. CDR3 in DNA: TGTGCCAGCAGCTTAGCCCCACTAGTAACTGGTGAGCAGTTCTTC.

The CDR3 reads CASSLTQGRHGYTF. DNA of the CDR3: TGCGCCAGCAGCCTTACTCAGGGAAGACATGGCTACACCTTC. This sequence joins TRBV5-1 and TRBJ1-2; D is perhaps TRBD1 (5 bases). V lost 4 bases to trimming and J lost 6 bases, with 16 bases between them. The CDR3 is made up of 14 amino acids. Germline-derived CDR1 and CDR2 are SGHRS and YFSETQ. Based on the CDR3 plus reference TRBV5-1 and TRBJ1-2, the full variable domain is KAGVTQTPRYLIKTRGQQVTLSCSPISGHRSVSWYQQTPGQGLQFLFEYFSETQRNKGNFPGRFSGRQFSNSRSEMNVSTLELGDSALYLCASSLTQGRHGYTFGSGTRLTVV.